This T cell receptor (beta chain) stems from a study of CD8+CD57+ T cells in acquired aplastic anemia. Across the whole study: Sorted CD4+ and CD8+ cells gave a mean 3.2 ug DNA, range roughly 0.18 to 30 ug. Roughly 11 million reads, on average, were obtained for CD4+ cells from healthy donors.

Notes on the study in general: Patients and controls were found to share more than 25 CD8+ CDR3 sequences.

The V gene's germline CDR1 is DFQATT and CDR2 SNEGSKA (reference sequence). The length of the CDR3 is 11 residues. In this sample, this clonotype turned up once. The antigen remains undetermined. At one of its ends the junction is not consistent with the germline gene, which may arise from a read error. According to the study, genomic DNA was the template for TCR beta VDJ and CDR3 profiling. Using its own MiXCR run on the reads, TCRdb lists one record per CDR3 protein. Here the sample spans some 170,000 distinct CDR3 sequences, approximately 40% being singletons. This clonotype was sampled from a human donor in good health. The sample taken for sequencing was sorted CD4+, CD8+, or CD8+CD57+ T cells (not recorded which) from PBMCs. J is TRBJ1-1 and V is TRBV20-1; D is unclear. The CDR3 protein is CSARLNTEASF. CDR3 in DNA: TGCAGTGCTAGGTTGAACACTGAAGCTTCCTTC.